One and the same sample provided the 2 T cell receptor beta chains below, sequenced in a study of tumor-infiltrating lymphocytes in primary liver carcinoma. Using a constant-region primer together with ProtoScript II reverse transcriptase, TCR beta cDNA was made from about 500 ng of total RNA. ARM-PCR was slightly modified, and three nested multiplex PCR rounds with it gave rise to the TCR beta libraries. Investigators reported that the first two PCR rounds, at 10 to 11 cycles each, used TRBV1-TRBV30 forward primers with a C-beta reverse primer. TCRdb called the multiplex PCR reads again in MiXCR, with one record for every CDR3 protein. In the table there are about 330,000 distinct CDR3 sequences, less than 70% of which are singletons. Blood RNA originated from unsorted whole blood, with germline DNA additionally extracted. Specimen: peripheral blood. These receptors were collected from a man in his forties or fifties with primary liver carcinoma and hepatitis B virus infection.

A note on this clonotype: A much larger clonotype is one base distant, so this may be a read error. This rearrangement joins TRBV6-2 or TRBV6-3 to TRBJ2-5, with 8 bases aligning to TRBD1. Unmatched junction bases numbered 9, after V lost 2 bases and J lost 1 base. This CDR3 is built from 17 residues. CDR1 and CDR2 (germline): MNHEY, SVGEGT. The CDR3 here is CASSYISGTGGQETQYF. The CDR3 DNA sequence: TGTGCCAGCAGTTACATTTCCGGGACAGGCGGCCAAGAGACCCAGTACTTC.

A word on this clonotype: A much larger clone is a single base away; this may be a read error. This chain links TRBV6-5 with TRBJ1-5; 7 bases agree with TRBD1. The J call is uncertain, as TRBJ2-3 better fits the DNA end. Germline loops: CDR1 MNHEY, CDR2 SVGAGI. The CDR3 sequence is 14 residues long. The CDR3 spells CASSPRDSDQPQYF. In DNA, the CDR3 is TGTGCCAGCAGTCCCCGGGACAGTGATCAGCCCCAGTATTTT.